This T cell receptor beta chain was recovered during a study of T-cell memory formation after mild COVID-19. The overall study: Largely donor-specific TCR clusters were found.

The CDR3 sequence is 15 residues long. Trimming removed 4 bases from V and 2 bases from J; junction bases left unmatched: 5. A 5'RACE reaction primed in the constant segment made cDNA libraries of TCR alpha and TCR beta, and these carried sample barcodes and UMIs. TCRdb processed the 5' RACE reads anew with MiXCR; each CDR3 protein has one entry. The sample has nearly 110,000 distinct CDR3 sequences, approximately 15% seen once. The sample holds a few counts of this clonotype. The TCR comes from a man younger than 35 who had mild COVID-19 (a few samples of this study predate the infection). Cell type and time point are not known. Sequences were obtained from PBMCs or a T cell subset sorted from them (not recorded which). The chain couples TRBV12-3 or TRBV12-4 to TRBJ2-3, with 8 bases identical to TRBD2. The CDR3 reads CASSYNGGATDTQYF. The CDR3 bases are TGTGCCAGCAGTTATAACGGGGGGGCCACAGATACGCAGTATTTT.